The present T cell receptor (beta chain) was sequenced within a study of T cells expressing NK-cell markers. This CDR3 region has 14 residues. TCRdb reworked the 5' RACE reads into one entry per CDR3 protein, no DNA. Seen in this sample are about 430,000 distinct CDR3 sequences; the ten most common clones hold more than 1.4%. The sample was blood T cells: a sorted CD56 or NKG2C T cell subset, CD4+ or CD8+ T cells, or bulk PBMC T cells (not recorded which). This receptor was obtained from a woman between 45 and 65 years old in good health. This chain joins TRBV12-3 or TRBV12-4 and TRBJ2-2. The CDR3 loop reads CAMHKDGTTGELFF.